The T cell receptor (beta chain) described here comes from a study of post-analysis software for immune sequencing data. Study-level information: Courses of disease covered relapsing-remitting, secondary progressive and progressive-relapsing multiple sclerosis.

Overall study findings and caveats: A significant reduction in normalized Chao1 diversity was observed in multiple sclerosis patients versus controls. Elevated frequency relative to controls characterized 4 or 5 TRBV segments in patients, TRBV5-6, TRBV5-1 and TRBV20-1 among them.

CDR1 is DFQATT, CDR2 SNEGSKA, per germline (reference sequence). Germline trimming cut 1 base from V and 12 bases from J; bases unmatched to any gene: 13. The CDR3 length is 16 residues. This clonotype was detected once. The target antigen is unknown. Unique-molecular-identifier-tagged TCR beta cDNA libraries were used. Input amounts of about 0.95 to 11 million T cells were used. These gave some 500,000 cDNA molecules, so each molecule approximated one T cell. One entry per CDR3 protein results from TCRdb running MiXCR on the PCR reads. Of about 430,000 distinct CDR3 sequences in the sample, less than 40% were seen once.

The chain combines TRBV20-1 with TRBJ2-1; TRBD2 matches at 12 bases. The sample was blood. The receptor comes from a girl under 10 years old with multiple sclerosis. CDR3 DNA: TGCAGTGCTAGAGCCTCCGGGACTAGCGGGCCCCTTGGGCAGTTCTTC. This sequence encodes CSARASGTSGPLGQFF.